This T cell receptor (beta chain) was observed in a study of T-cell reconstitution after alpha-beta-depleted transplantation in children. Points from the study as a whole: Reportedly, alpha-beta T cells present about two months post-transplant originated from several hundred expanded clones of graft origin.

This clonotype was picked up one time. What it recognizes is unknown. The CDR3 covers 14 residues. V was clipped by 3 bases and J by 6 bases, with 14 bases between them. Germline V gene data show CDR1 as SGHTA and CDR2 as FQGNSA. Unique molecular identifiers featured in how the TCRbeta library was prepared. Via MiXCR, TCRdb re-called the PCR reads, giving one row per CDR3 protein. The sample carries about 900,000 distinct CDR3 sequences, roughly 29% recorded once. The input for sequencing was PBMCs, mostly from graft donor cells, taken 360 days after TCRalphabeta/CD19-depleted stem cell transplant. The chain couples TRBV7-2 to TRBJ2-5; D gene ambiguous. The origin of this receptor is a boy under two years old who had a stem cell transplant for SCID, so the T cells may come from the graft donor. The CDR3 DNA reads TGTGCCAGCAGCTTCCTCACAAAGGGTCAGACCCAGTACTTC. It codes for CASSFLTKGQTQYF. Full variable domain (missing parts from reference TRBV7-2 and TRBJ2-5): GAGVSQSPSNKVTEKGKDVELRCDPISGHTALYWYRQSLGQGLEFLIYFQGNSAPDKSGLPSDRFSAERTGGSVSTLTIQRTQQEDSAVYLCASSFLTKGQTQYFGPGTRLLVL.